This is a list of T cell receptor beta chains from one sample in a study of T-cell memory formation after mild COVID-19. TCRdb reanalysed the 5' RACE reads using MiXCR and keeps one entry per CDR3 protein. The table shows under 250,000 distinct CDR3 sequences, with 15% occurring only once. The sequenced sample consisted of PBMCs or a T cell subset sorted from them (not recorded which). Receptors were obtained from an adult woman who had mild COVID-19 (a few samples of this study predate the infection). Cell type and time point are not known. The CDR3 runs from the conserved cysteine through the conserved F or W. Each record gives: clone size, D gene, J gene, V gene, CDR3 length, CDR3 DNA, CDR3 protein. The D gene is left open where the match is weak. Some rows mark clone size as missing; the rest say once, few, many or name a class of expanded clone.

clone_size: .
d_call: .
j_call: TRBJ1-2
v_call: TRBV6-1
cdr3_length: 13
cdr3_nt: TGTGCCAGCAGTGTGAACAGCGCTCAGGGCTACACCTTC
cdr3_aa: CASSVNSAQGYTF

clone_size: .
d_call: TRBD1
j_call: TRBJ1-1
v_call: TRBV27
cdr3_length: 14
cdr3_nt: TGTGCCAGCAGACAGGGGGCAAGTGGGTCTGAAGCTTTCTTT
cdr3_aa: CASRQGASGSEAFF

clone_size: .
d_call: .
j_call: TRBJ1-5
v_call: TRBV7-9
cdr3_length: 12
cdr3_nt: TGTGCCAGCAGCTCACTCCGGCTGCCCCAGCATTTT
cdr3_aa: CASSSLRLPQHF

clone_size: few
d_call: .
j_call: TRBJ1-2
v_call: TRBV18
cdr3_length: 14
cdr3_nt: TGTGCCAGCTCACTATCACTACAGGGAGACGGCTACACCTTC
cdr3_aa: CASSLSLQGDGYTF

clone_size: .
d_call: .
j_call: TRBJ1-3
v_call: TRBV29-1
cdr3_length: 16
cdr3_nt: TGCAGCGTTGTTGAGGCGGTAGGGACCCCTGGAAACACCATATATTTT
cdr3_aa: CSVVEAVGTPGNTIYF

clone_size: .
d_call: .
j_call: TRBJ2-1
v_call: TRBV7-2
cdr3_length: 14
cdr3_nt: TGTGCCAGCCTTGGCAGTGGCTACTACAATGAGCAGTTCTTC
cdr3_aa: CASLGSGYYNEQFF

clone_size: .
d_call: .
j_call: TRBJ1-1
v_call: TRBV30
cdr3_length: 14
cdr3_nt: TGTGCCTGGAGTGTAATAAATGGTGACAGACAAGCTTTCTTT
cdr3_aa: CAWSVINGDRQAFF

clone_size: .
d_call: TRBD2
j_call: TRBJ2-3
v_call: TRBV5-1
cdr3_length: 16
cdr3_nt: TGCGCCAGCAGCTTTTTGGGACTAGAGGGAACAGATACGCAGTATTTT
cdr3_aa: CASSFLGLEGTDTQYF

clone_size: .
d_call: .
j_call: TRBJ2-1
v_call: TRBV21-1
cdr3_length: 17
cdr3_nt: TGTGCCAGCAGCAAAGATCCTCTGGGACTGGTTACAAATGAGCAGTTCTTC
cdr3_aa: CASSKDPLGLVTNEQFF

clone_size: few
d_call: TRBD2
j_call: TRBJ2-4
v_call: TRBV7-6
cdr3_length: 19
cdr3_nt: TGTGCCAGCAGCTCCGGACTAGCGGGAGGACTACTAGCCAAAAACATTCAGTACTTC
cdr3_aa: CASSSGLAGGLLAKNIQYF

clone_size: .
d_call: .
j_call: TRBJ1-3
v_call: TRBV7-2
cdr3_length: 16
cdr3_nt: TGTGCCAGCAGCTTACACGGGCCATTAACTGGAAACACCATATATTTT
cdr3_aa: CASSLHGPLTGNTIYF

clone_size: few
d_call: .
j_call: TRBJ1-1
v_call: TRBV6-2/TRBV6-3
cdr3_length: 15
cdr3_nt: TGTGCCAGCAGTAACGGGGGACTTCCCTCGGGTGAAGCTTTCTTT
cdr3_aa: CASSNGGLPSGEAFF

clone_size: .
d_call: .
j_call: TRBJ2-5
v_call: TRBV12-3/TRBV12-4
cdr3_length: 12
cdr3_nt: TGTGCCAGCAGACTGAGGGGAGAGACCCAGTACTTC
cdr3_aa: CASRLRGETQYF

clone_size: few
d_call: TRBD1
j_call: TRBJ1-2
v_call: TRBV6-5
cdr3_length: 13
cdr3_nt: TGTGCCAGCAGTTACGGACAGGCTAGCGGCTACACCTTC
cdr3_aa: CASSYGQASGYTF

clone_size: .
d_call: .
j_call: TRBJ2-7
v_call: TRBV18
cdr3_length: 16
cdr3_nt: TGTGCCAGCTCACCTTTCCGCGAGCGGGCAACCTACGAGCAGTACTTC
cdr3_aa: CASSPFRERATYEQYF

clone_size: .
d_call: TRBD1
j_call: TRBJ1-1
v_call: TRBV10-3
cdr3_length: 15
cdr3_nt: TGTGCCATCAGATTAAGTGACAGGGGAGGGACTGAAGCTTTCTTT
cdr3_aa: CAIRLSDRGGTEAFF

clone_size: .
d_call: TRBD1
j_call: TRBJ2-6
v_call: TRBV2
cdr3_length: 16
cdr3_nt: TGTGCCAGCAGTGGGGACAGGGCCTCTGGGGCCAACGTCCTGACTTTC
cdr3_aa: CASSGDRASGANVLTF

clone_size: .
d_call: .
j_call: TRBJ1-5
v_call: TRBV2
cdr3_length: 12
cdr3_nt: TGTGCCAGCAGCGTACAGGATCAGCCCCAGCATTTT
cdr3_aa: CASSVQDQPQHF

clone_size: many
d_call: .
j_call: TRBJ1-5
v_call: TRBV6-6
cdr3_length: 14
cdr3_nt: TGTGCCAGCAGTTACTCGAACAGCAATCAGCCCCAGCATTTT
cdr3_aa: CASSYSNSNQPQHF

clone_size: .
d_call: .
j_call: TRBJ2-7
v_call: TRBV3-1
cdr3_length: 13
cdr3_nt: TGTGCCAGCAGCCACCAGGGGATGCACGAGCAGTACTTC
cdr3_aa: CASSHQGMHEQYF

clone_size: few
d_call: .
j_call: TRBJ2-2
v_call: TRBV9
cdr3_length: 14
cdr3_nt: TGTGCCAGCAGCGTAGTCAGTCACACCGGGGAGCTGTTTTTT
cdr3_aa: CASSVVSHTGELFF

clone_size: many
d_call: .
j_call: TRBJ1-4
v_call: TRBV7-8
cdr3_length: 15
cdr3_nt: TGTGCCAGCAGCTTCCGGGGCATGGCGAATGAAAAACTGTTTTTT
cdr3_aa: CASSFRGMANEKLFF

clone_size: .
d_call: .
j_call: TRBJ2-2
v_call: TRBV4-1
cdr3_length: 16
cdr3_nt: TGCGCCAGCAGCCAAGAAGTCTCAGGTGTCACCGGGGAGCTGTTTTTT
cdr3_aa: CASSQEVSGVTGELFF

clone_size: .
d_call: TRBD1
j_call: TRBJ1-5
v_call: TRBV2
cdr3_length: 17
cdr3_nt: TGTGCCAGCAGTGAAGATCCTCAGGGGGGTCGCAATCAGCCCCAGCATTTT
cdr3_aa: CASSEDPQGGRNQPQHF